This T cell receptor beta chain was identified in a study of shared clonotypes between healthy human individuals. As for the study in general: Used for every donor were three CD4 naive, three CD4 memory, two CD8 naive and one CD8 memory plate.

DNA at roughly 0.2 ug, 25,000 to 30,000 T cell genomes, went into sorted-subset replicate PCRs. Produced via immunoSEQ multiplex PCR; TCRdb's table is partial and in-frame only. The sample records around 2.5 million clones, approximately 93% being singletons. Germline V gene sequence: CDR1 MNHEY, CDR2 SMNVEV (reference sequence). The CDR3 has 14 residues. J lost 6 bases, V lost 3 bases, and 5 bases had no gene match. The chain uses TRBV27 and TRBJ2-3, with 8 bases fitting TRBD1. The sequencing sample was made of naive CD4+ T cells from PBMCs. Subset: CD45RA+ positively selected. This TCR derives from a man younger than 30 in good health. Some clones in this sample may be carry-over from other donors' samples. CDR3 sequence (DNA): TGTGCCAGCAGTTTTACAGGGGGAGGTGATACGCAGTATTTT. Its translation is CASSFTGGGDTQYF.